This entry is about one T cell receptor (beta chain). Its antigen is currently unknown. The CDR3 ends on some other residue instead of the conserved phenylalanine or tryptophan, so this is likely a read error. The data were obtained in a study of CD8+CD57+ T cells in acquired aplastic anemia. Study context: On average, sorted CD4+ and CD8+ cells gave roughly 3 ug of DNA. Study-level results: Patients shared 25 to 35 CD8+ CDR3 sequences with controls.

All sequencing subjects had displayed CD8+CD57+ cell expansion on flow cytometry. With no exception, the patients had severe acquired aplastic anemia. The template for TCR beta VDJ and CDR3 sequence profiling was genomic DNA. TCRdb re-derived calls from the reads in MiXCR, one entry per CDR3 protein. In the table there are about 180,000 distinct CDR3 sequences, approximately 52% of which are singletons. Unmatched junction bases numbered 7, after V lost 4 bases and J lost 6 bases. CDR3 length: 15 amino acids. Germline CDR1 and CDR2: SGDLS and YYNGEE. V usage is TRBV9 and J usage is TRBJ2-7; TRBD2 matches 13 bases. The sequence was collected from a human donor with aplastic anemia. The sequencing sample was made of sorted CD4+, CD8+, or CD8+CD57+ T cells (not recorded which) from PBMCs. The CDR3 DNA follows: TGTGCCAGCAGCCCTACTAGCGGGAGGGCAAGCGAGCAGTACCTC. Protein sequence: CASSPTSGRASEQYL.